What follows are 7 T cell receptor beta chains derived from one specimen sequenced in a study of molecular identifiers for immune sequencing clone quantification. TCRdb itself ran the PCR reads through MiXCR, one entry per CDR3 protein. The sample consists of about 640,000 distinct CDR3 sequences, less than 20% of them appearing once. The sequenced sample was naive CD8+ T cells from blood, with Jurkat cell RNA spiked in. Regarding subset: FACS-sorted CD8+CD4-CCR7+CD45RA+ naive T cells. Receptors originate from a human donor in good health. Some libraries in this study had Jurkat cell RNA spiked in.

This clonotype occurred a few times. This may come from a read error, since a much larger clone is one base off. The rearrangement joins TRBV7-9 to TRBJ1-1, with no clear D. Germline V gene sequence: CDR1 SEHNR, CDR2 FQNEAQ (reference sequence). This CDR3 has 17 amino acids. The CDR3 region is CASSLIPGAKTGTEASF. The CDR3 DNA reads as TGTGCCAGCAGCTTAATCCCGGGAGCGAAAACGGGCACTGAAGCTTCCTTT.

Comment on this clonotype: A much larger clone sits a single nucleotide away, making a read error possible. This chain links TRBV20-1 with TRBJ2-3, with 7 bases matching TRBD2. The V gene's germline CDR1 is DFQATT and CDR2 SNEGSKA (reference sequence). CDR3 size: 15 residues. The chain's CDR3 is CSAREFSGVTDTRYF. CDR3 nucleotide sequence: TGCAGTGCTAGAGAATTCAGCGGGGTCACAGATACGCGGTATTTT.

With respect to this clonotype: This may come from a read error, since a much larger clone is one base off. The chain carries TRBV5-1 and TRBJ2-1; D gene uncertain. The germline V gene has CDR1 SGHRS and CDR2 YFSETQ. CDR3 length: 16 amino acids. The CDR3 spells CTSTLYPESSYNEQFF. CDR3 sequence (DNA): TGCACCAGCACTCTGTACCCCGAGAGCTCCTACAATGAGCAGTTCTTC.

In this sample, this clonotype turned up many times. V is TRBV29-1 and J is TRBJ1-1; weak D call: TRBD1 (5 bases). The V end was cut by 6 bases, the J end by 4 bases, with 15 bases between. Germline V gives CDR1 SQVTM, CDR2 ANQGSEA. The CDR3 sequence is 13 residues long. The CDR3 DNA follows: TGCAGCGTGCTGTGGGGACCGGGCACTGAAGCTTTCTTT. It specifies CSVLWGPGTEAFF. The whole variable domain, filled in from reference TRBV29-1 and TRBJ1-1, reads SAVISQKPSRDICQRGTSLTIQCQVDSQVTMMFWYRQQPGQSLTLIATANQGSEATYESGFVIDKFPISRPNLTFSTLTVSNMSPEDSSIYLCSVLWGPGTEAFFGQGTRLTVV.

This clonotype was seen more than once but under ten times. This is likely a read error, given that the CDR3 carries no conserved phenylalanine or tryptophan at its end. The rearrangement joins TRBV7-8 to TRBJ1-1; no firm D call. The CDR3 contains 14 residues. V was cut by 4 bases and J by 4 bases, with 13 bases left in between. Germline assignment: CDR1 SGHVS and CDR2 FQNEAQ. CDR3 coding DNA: TGTGCCAGCAGCTCCGTTGGGCTTGGCACTGAAGCTTTCCTT. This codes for CASSSVGLGTEAFL.

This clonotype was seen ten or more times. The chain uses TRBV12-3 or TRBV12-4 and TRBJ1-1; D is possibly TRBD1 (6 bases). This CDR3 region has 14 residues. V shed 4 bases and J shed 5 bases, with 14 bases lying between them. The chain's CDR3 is CASSSEQGRTEAFF. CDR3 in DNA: TGTGCCAGCAGTTCCGAACAGGGTCGGACTGAAGCTTTCTTT.

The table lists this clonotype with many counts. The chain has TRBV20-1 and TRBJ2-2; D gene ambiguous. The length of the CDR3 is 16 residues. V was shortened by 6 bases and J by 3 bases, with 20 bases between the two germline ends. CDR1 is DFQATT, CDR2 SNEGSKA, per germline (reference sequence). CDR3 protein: CSAVKGFVRHTGELFF. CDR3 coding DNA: TGCAGTGCCGTGAAAGGTTTCGTGCGGCACACCGGGGAGCTGTTTTTT.